Detailed here is one T cell receptor beta chain. This clone was counted only a few times. Its antigen specificity is not known. The sample holds no much larger clone one base away, and base qualities are not on file. The immunoSEQ assay was used to sequence the CDR3 region of the TCR beta chain. In the authors' own workflow: T-cell fraction, clonal dominance and maximum TCR clone frequency were calculated for each specimen. TCRdb's version of the immuneACCESS table is confined to in-frame rearrangements and falls short of the full clone set. An unresolved V gene accounts for under half of the shortfall where checked; the remainder is of unknown origin. Clonal size and the V and J genes are those of that table, whereas D and trimming came from the DNA. The sample data list some 11,000 clones, and under 70% of these were observed just once. The top ten hold less than 7% of the sample. V lost 4 bases and J lost 4 bases, and the count of bases not matched to a germline gene is 11. CDR3 length: 19 amino acids, cysteine to phenylalanine. The CDR3 DNA has 57 bases and is translated from base 1. The germline V gene provides CDR1 KGHSH and CDR2 LQKENI.

These data are taken from a study of T cell repertoires in urothelial bladder cancer (dated by TCRdb to the late 2010s). Study-wide context: Of the approximately 12 resected lesions, three were clinically staged as cT0, three as cTa, three as cT1 and three as cT2 or greater. Eleven to twelve patients with bladder lesions who were undergoing transurethral resection were prospectively identified. TCR repertoire clonality in bladder tumors was compared with TCR repertoire clonality in benign bladder inflammation. Some 13 resected bladder lesions were studied, comprising urothelial carcinoma (UC+) and benign (UC-) specimens.

The paper as a whole reports these results and caveats: Carcinoma specimens had a median tumor infiltrating lymphocyte percentage of about 2%, while benign specimens had a median of around 12%. Fewer T cells were found in urothelial carcinoma specimens than in benign specimens, with medians of roughly 6,100 and 27,000, respectively. In carcinoma specimens a single T-cell clone made up as much as 17% of infiltrating lymphocytes, compared with roughly 1.9% in benign specimens.

Resected bladder lesions that lacked urothelial carcinoma were classed as benign (UC-) specimens. Bladder lesion specimens were obtained at transurethral resection and were stored at -80C. From bladder specimens obtained at transurethral resection, DNA was extracted. This clonotype originated in a human donor with a benign inflammatory bladder lesion. The rearrangement joined TRBV18 to TRBJ2-3; 16 bases in the middle match TRBD2. The sample consisted of tumor-infiltrating cells from bladder cancer. In nucleotides, the sequence is TGTGCCAGCTCACTTCCCGGGACTAGCGGGGGGGCCGGCGCAGATACGCAGTATTTT. It translates to CASSLPGTSGGAGADTQYF. Full variable domain (CDR3 extended with the reference TRBV18 and TRBJ2-3 proteins): NAGVMQNPRHLVRRRGQEARLRCSPMKGHSHVYWYRQLPEEGLKFMVYLQKENIIDESGMPKERFSAEFPKEGPSILRIQQVVRGDSAAYFCASSLPGTSGGAGADTQYFGPGTRLTVL.